Listed here are 27 T cell receptor beta chains from one sample, sequenced in a study of T-cell reconstitution after alpha-beta-depleted transplantation in children. Preparation of the TCRbeta library used unique molecular identifiers. TCRdb used MiXCR to reprocess the PCR reads, holding one entry per CDR3 protein. The sample holds over 550,000 distinct CDR3 sequences, 10% to 13% seen once. The specimen was PBMCs from the stem cell graft donor, collected from the stem cell graft. All receptors come from a human donor who donated a stem cell graft to a child with acute myeloid leukemia.

This clonotype was picked up many times. The CDR3 sequence: CASSSEREGFNEQFF. In nucleotides, the CDR3 is TGTGCCAGCAGCTCAGAGCGGGAGGGTTTCAATGAGCAGTTCTTC. The chain is built from TRBV7-8 and TRBJ2-1; 10 bases are a match to TRBD2. Trimming took 4 bases from V and 6 from J; bases not matched to a gene: 6. Germline-derived CDR1 and CDR2 are SGHVS and FQNEAQ. CDR3 size: 15 residues.

The genes are TRBV6-2 or TRBV6-3 and TRBJ2-1, with D possibly being TRBD2 (6 bases). Germline V gene lookup returns CDR1 MNHEY and CDR2 SVGEGT. The CDR3 is made up of 15 amino acids. Trimming removed 8 bases from V and 6 bases from J, with 20 bases in between. CDR3 residues: CASARPGLTSNEQFF. In nucleotides, the CDR3 is TGTGCCAGCGCCCGACCGGGACTTACTTCCAATGAGCAGTTCTTC.

The chain uses TRBV5-1 and TRBJ2-7; D remains unclear. Trimming stripped 0 bases from V and 2 bases from J, with 9 bases between. The V gene's germline CDR1 is SGHRS and CDR2 YFSETQ. The CDR3 is 14 residues long. The CDR3 coding sequence is TGCGCCAGCAGCTTGGTGCTAGAAGCCTACGAGCAGTACTTC. This sequence encodes CASSLVLEAYEQYF.

This clonotype was recorded a few times. The CDR3 loop is CASKPSLANYEQYF. As DNA, the CDR3 is TGTGCCAGCAAGCCGTCACTAGCTAACTACGAGCAGTACTTC. V is TRBV27 and J is TRBJ2-7; maybe TRBD2 (6 bases). The CDR3 runs 14 residues. Germline V gene lookup returns CDR1 MNHEY and CDR2 SMNVEV (reference sequence). Trimming pared 7 bases from V and 3 bases from J, leaving 16 bases between.

This clonotype was counted only a few times. The CDR3 sequence is CSALGDTYNEQFF. DNA for the CDR3: TGCAGTGCTCTAGGGGATACCTACAATGAGCAGTTCTTC. The chain couples TRBV20-1 to TRBJ2-1, with D maybe TRBD1 (5 bases). Germline-derived CDR1 and CDR2 are DFQATT and SNEGSKA (reference sequence). Trimming removed 5 bases at V and 2 bases at J, with 10 bases between. The CDR3 runs 13 residues.

This clonotype was seen repeatedly, ten times or more. The V and J genes are TRBV5-5 and TRBJ2-1; D unclear. Per the germline V gene, CDR1 is SGHKS and CDR2 is YYEKEE (reference sequence). The CDR3 sequence is 15 residues long. V lost 0 bases to trimming and J lost 6 bases, with 13 bases between them. CDR3 amino acids: CASSLGETARNEQFF. CDR3 nucleotides: TGTGCCAGCAGCTTGGGCGAGACGGCTCGCAATGAGCAGTTCTTC.

This clonotype has at least ten counts. The genes are TRBV5-1 and TRBJ2-1; 9 nucleotides match TRBD1. Trimming took 0 bases from V and 7 from J; bases not matched to a gene: 5. Germline V gives CDR1 SGHRS, CDR2 YFSETQ. The CDR3 runs to 15 residues. CDR3 protein: CASSLEMTGGNEQFF. In DNA, the CDR3 is TGCGCCAGCAGCTTGGAAATGACAGGGGGAAATGAGCAGTTCTTC. The variable domain in full, completed from reference TRBV5-1 and TRBJ2-1, reads KAGVTQTPRYLIKTRGQQVTLSCSPISGHRSVSWYQQTPGQGLQFLFEYFSETQRNKGNFPGRFSGRQFSNSRSEMNVSTLELGDSALYLCASSLEMTGGNEQFFGPGTRLTVL.

The V call is TRBV29-1, the J call TRBJ2-7, with 12 bases that match TRBD2. This CDR3 contains 15 residues. V lost 6 bases and J lost 2; bases outside the gene matches: 8. Germline-derived CDR1 and CDR2 are SQVTM and ANQGSEA. CDR3 residues: CSVNGLAGRTYEQYF. The CDR3 nucleotides are TGCAGCGTGAACGGACTAGCGGGAAGAACCTACGAGCAGTACTTC.

V gene TRBV5-6 combines with J gene TRBJ2-5; 8 bases align to TRBD1. The CDR3 length is 16 residues. The germline gives CDR1 SGHDT, CDR2 YYEEEE. The trim removed 5 bases at V and 5 bases at J, leaving 14 bases unmatched. The CDR3 spells CASRASPRGLWETQYF. DNA for the CDR3: TGTGCCAGCAGAGCGAGCCCCAGGGGGCTTTGGGAGACCCAGTACTTC.

This clonotype was counted ten times or more. Written as DNA, the CDR3 is TGCGCCAGCAGCTTGGCCTTCTCGCCCTACGAGCAGTACTTC. Translating gives CASSLAFSPYEQYF. The chain carries TRBV5-1 and TRBJ2-7, with unresolved D. The germline V gene has CDR1 SGHRS and CDR2 YFSETQ. The V gene lost 0 bases and the J gene lost 2 bases, with 9 bases spanning the gap. The CDR3 runs 14 residues.

The chain couples TRBV2 to TRBJ1-1, with a weak D call TRBD1 (5 bases). The CDR3 is made up of 14 amino acids. V was cut by 10 bases and J by 7 bases, with 22 bases left in between. CDR1 is SNHLY and CDR2 is FYNNEI in the germline V gene. CDR3 amino acids: CAISHGGSQNEAFF. CDR3 nucleotides: TGTGCCATCTCCCACGGGGGTAGCCAGAATGAAGCTTTCTTT. Complete variable domain (other parts from reference TRBV2 and TRBJ1-1): EPEVTQTPSHQVTQMGQEVILRCVPISNHLYFYWYRQILGQKVEFLVSFYNNEISEKSEIFDDQFSVERPDGSNFTLKIRSTKLEDSAMYFCAISHGGSQNEAFFGQGTRLTVV.

The V gene is TRBV20-1, the J gene TRBJ2-3; 8 nucleotides agree with TRBD2. The CDR3 length is 18 residues. V was pared by 0 bases and J by 5 bases, with 16 bases of the junction left unmatched. Germline CDR1 DFQATT, CDR2 SNEGSKA (reference sequence). CDR3: CSARDHTSGLLHEDTQYF. The CDR3 DNA follows: TGCAGTGCTAGAGATCATACTAGCGGCCTCCTACATGAAGATACGCAGTATTTT.

This clonotype was seen repeatedly, ten times or more. V and J are TRBV29-1 and TRBJ2-1; 9 positions agree with TRBD2. Germline assignment: CDR1 SQVTM and CDR2 ANQGSEA. V lost 7 bases to trimming and J lost 8 bases; unmatched junction nucleotides: 21. The CDR3 covers 17 residues. The CDR3 DNA sequence: TGCAGCGGATCCGGTGGGCCTAGCGGGACCTCGCGGCATGAGCAGTTCTTC. This encodes CSGSGGPSGTSRHEQFF.

In its sample, this clonotype was seen many times. V and J are TRBV5-1 and TRBJ2-1; D is unclear. From germline, CDR1 is SGHRS and CDR2 YFSETQ. The V end lost 3 bases, the J end lost 9 bases, and 16 bases lay between the germline ends. The CDR3 is 14 residues long. CDR3 coding DNA: TGCGCCAGCAGCTCCATCGCAGCAGGCGGTGAGCAGTTCTTC. This translates into CASSSIAAGGEQFF.

In its sample, this clonotype was seen many times. This rearrangement joins TRBV6-1 to TRBJ2-1; D is unresolved. Germline assignment: CDR1 MNHNS and CDR2 SASEGT. This CDR3 spans 12 amino acids. V was trimmed by 4 bases and J by 9 bases, leaving 10 bases between them. The CDR3 nucleotides read TGTGCCAGCAGTGGTTACAGCTTTGAGCAGTTCTTC. Amino acid sequence: CASSGYSFEQFF.

This clonotype was counted at least ten times. The chain links TRBV12-3 or TRBV12-4 to TRBJ2-1; the D is unclear. The CDR3 consists of 14 residues. V shed 1 base and J shed 9 bases, with 13 bases lying between them. CDR3: CASSLVLGSSEQFF. CDR3 coding DNA: TGTGCCAGCAGTTTAGTATTGGGTAGTTCTGAGCAGTTCTTC.

This clonotype has ten or more counts. The chain is built from TRBV27 and TRBJ2-2; TRBD2 matches 12 bases. The CDR3 length is 14 residues. J was trimmed by 7 bases and V by 8 bases; bases with no gene match: 5. CDR1 and CDR2 from the germline V gene are MNHEY and SMNVEV (reference sequence). The CDR3 DNA reads TGTGCCAGCCGACTAGCGGGAGTAGTCGGGGAGCTGTTTTTT. Translating gives CASRLAGVVGELFF.

This clonotype was detected ten times or more. The chain uses TRBV25-1 and TRBJ1-1; D remains ambiguous. V shed 1 base and J shed 4 bases, with 10 bases lying between them. The CDR3 sequence is 14 residues long. Germline CDR1 MGHDK, CDR2 SYGVNS. The CDR3 loop reads CASSEFGRTTEAFF. CDR3 in DNA: TGTGCCAGCAGTGAATTTGGCCGTACCACTGAAGCTTTCTTT. Variable domain in full (rest from reference TRBV25-1 and TRBJ1-1): EADIYQTPRYLVIGTGKKITLECSQTMGHDKMYWYQQDPGMELHLIHYSYGVNSTEKGDLSSESTVSRIRTEHFPLTLESARPSHTSQYLCASSEFGRTTEAFFGQGTRLTVV.

The chain couples TRBV6-2 or TRBV6-3 to TRBJ2-1; no reliable D call. Trimming took 4 bases from V and 0 from J, leaving 10 bases between them. CDR1 MNHEY and CDR2 SVGEGT come from the germline V gene. The CDR3 consists of 15 residues. CDR3 residues: CASSSDWASYNEQFF. CDR3 sequence (DNA): TGTGCCAGCAGTTCGGATTGGGCCTCCTACAATGAGCAGTTCTTC.

This chain links TRBV5-6 with TRBJ1-6; D may be TRBD1 (5 bases). This CDR3 has 16 residues. Trimming removed 4 bases from V and 3 bases from J, with 14 bases in between. Germline loops: CDR1 SGHDT, CDR2 YYEEEE. The CDR3 nucleotides read TGTGCCAGCAGCGTCACAGACAGTTACTATAATTCACCCCTCCACTTT. It yields the protein CASSVTDSYYNSPLHF.

This clonotype has more than one count but fewer than ten. CDR3 DNA: TGTGCCAGCAGCCCGACCGGGACAGGGGATGATGAGCAGTTCTTC. This sequence encodes CASSPTGTGDDEQFF. This chain uses TRBV7-9 with TRBJ2-1, with 10 bases lining up with TRBD1. V was pared by 5 bases and J by 8 bases, with 9 bases of the junction left unmatched. From germline, CDR1 is SEHNR and CDR2 FQNEAQ (reference sequence). The CDR3 loop spans 15 amino acids.

Ten or more counts support this clonotype. The rearrangement links TRBV29-1 to TRBJ2-3; 7 bases are a match to TRBD2. V gave up 2 bases and J gave up 4 bases; unmatched junction bases: 9. Per the germline V gene, CDR1 is SQVTM and CDR2 is ANQGSEA. The CDR3 is 15 amino acids. In DNA form, the CDR3 reads TGCAGCGTTGAAAAGGCGGGAGTGGGGGCAGATACGCAGTATTTT. This sequence encodes CSVEKAGVGADTQYF.

V usage is TRBV21-1 and J usage is TRBJ2-1; TRBD2 is the table's D call and was not checked against the DNA. TRBV21-1 is noted as a pseudogene. This CDR3 has 14 amino acids. CDR3 sequence reads: CASSIRLDWDEQFF. DNA for the CDR3: TGTGCCAGCAGCATACGACTAGACTGGGATGAGCAGTTCTTC.

This clonotype was recorded at least ten times. V is TRBV7-9 and J is TRBJ2-1, with TRBD2 matching over 7 bases. Germline V lookup: CDR1 SEHNR, CDR2 FQNEAQ (reference sequence). The CDR3 consists of 16 residues. V dropped 5 bases and J dropped 3; count of bases not matched to a gene: 10. CDR3 nucleotides: TGTGCCAGCAGCGATGCTTCCGGGACTAACTACAATGAGCAGTTCTTC. This gives the protein CASSDASGTNYNEQFF.

This clonotype was found many times. This rearrangement joins TRBV6-1 to TRBJ2-4; no definite D call. The V and J ends lost 5 bases and 2 bases respectively, with 7 bases between them. This CDR3 is built from 13 residues. Germline CDR1 MNHNS, CDR2 SASEGT. The CDR3 DNA reads as TGTGCCAGCAGTCCCCGGTCCAAAAACATTCAGTACTTC. Its protein product is CASSPRSKNIQYF.

This clonotype has a count of ten or more. In DNA form, the CDR3 reads TGTGCCAGCGGACCGACTAGCGGGGCGGCAGATACGCAGTATTTT. Translation gives CASGPTSGAADTQYF. This sequence joins TRBV12-3 or TRBV12-4 and TRBJ2-3, with 11 bases lining up with TRBD2. There are 15 residues in the CDR3. V lost 8 bases to trimming and J lost 4 bases; unmatched junction nucleotides: 8.

This clonotype was observed a few times. The junction departs from the called germline gene at one end, perhaps through a read error. The chain links TRBV20-1 to TRBJ2-4; D is unclear. Germline CDR1 and CDR2: DFQATT and SNEGSKA (reference sequence). This CDR3 region has 15 residues. CDR3 amino acids: CSAGELTALKNIQYF. In nucleotides, the CDR3 is TGCAGTGCTGGAGAACTGACGGCCCTCAAAAACATTCAGTACTTC.